These T cell receptor beta chains were read from a single sample in a study of post-analysis software for immune sequencing data. A single record per CDR3 protein comes from TCRdb applying MiXCR to the PCR reads. The sample records about 770,000 distinct CDR3 sequences, just over 45% being singletons. Sequencing was carried out using blood. The receptors derive from a girl aged 5 to 17 with multiple sclerosis. Each CDR3 is given with its conserved first and last residue. Each record gives: D gene, clone size, V gene, J gene, CDR3 DNA, CDR3 protein. The D gene is left open where the match is weak. Clone size is shown for a subset of rows, as once, few, many or a class of expanded clone.

d_gene: NA
abundance: NA
v_gene: TRBV27
j_gene: TRBJ2-7
CDR3nt: TGTGCCAGCAGTAGCACAGGGACCTACGAGCAGTACTTC
CDR3aa: CASSSTGTYEQYF

d_gene: NA
abundance: NA
v_gene: TRBV7-2
j_gene: TRBJ1-2
CDR3nt: TGTGCCAGCAGCTTAGAGAGCCTTAACTATGGCTACACCTTC
CDR3aa: CASSLESLNYGYTF

d_gene: TRBD1
abundance: once
v_gene: TRBV7-2
j_gene: TRBJ2-5
CDR3nt: TGTGCCAGCAGATCCAGGGGGCGCGGAGAGACCCAGTACTTC
CDR3aa: CASRSRGRGETQYF

d_gene: NA
abundance: many
v_gene: TRBV20-1
j_gene: TRBJ2-5
CDR3nt: TGCAGTCTACGGGTTCAAGAGACCCAGTACTTC
CDR3aa: CSLRVQETQYF

d_gene: NA
abundance: few
v_gene: TRBV12-3/TRBV12-4
j_gene: TRBJ2-5
CDR3nt: TGTGCCAGCAGTATCCTTCGGGGGTCGGAGACCCAGTACTTC
CDR3aa: CASSILRGSETQYF

d_gene: TRBD2
abundance: NA
v_gene: TRBV7-2
j_gene: TRBJ2-1
CDR3nt: TGTGCCAGCAGCTCGCAAGCGGGAGGAACCTACAATGAGCAGTTCTTC
CDR3aa: CASSSQAGGTYNEQFF

d_gene: NA
abundance: NA
v_gene: TRBV20-1
j_gene: TRBJ1-2
CDR3nt: TGCAGCCAAGCTGCCCCCGCGGGTGGCTACACCTTC
CDR3aa: CSQAAPAGGYTF

d_gene: NA
abundance: once
v_gene: TRBV12-3/TRBV12-4
j_gene: TRBJ2-1
CDR3nt: TGTGCCAGCAGTTTAGTCGGCGGGGTAAGCAGCTCCTACAATGAGCAGTTCTTC
CDR3aa: CASSLVGGVSSSYNEQFF

d_gene: NA
abundance: NA
v_gene: TRBV20-1
j_gene: TRBJ1-1
CDR3nt: TGCAGTGCTGTCGGTGGGGGTTCGGCAGCTTTCTTT
CDR3aa: CSAVGGGSAAFF

d_gene: TRBD2
abundance: few
v_gene: TRBV20-1
j_gene: TRBJ2-5
CDR3nt: TGCAGTGCTAGAGATCCCCTGACTAGCGGGGTACAAGAGACCCAGTACTTC
CDR3aa: CSARDPLTSGVQETQYF

d_gene: TRBD2
abundance: few
v_gene: TRBV12-3/TRBV12-4
j_gene: TRBJ2-7
CDR3nt: TGTGCCAGCAGTTTGGGGAGGGCGTTCGGCGAGCAGTACTTC
CDR3aa: CASSLGRAFGEQYF

d_gene: TRBD2
abundance: NA
v_gene: TRBV5-1
j_gene: TRBJ2-1
CDR3nt: TGCGCCAGCAGCCGCCCTAGCGGGAGGGCCGATGAGCAGTTCTTC
CDR3aa: CASSRPSGRADEQFF

d_gene: TRBD1
abundance: NA
v_gene: TRBV9
j_gene: TRBJ1-2
CDR3nt: TGTGCCAGCAGCGTAGATCTTCTGGGACAGGATAACTATGGCTACACCTTC
CDR3aa: CASSVDLLGQDNYGYTF

d_gene: TRBD1
abundance: NA
v_gene: TRBV12-3/TRBV12-4
j_gene: TRBJ2-4
CDR3nt: TGTGCCAGCAGTAAGGACAGGGGCATCCGCATTCAGTACTTC
CDR3aa: CASSKDRGIRIQYF

d_gene: TRBD1
abundance: NA
v_gene: TRBV10-3
j_gene: TRBJ2-1
CDR3nt: TGTGCCATCACAACCGCGGACAGGGGAAGAGATGAGCAGTTCTTC
CDR3aa: CAITTADRGRDEQFF

d_gene: TRBD2
abundance: NA
v_gene: TRBV4-3
j_gene: TRBJ2-1
CDR3nt: TGCGCCAGCAGCCAACCACTAGCGGGAGTCTATGAGCAGTTCTTC
CDR3aa: CASSQPLAGVYEQFF

d_gene: NA
abundance: NA
v_gene: TRBV7-2
j_gene: TRBJ2-7
CDR3nt: TGTGCCAGCAGCTTGGGACTCGTCGAGCAGTACTTC
CDR3aa: CASSLGLVEQYF

d_gene: NA
abundance: NA
v_gene: TRBV7-3
j_gene: TRBJ2-1
CDR3nt: TGTGCCAGCAGCTCCGACGGGGGTGAGCAGTTCTTC
CDR3aa: CASSSDGGEQFF

d_gene: TRBD1
abundance: NA
v_gene: TRBV7-2
j_gene: TRBJ2-4
CDR3nt: TGTGCCAGCAGCGCCTCCGGGACAGGTGGGAACATTCAGTACTTC
CDR3aa: CASSASGTGGNIQYF

d_gene: TRBD2
abundance: NA
v_gene: TRBV27
j_gene: TRBJ2-5
CDR3nt: TGTGCCAGCAGTTTATCGTCTAGCGGGAGTGAGACCCAGTACTTC
CDR3aa: CASSLSSSGSETQYF

d_gene: NA
abundance: NA
v_gene: TRBV7-9
j_gene: TRBJ2-1
CDR3nt: TGTGCCAGCAGCCTTAGTGGGGGGCTGGCAGGTGAGCAGTTCTTC
CDR3aa: CASSLSGGLAGEQFF

d_gene: NA
abundance: NA
v_gene: TRBV7-2
j_gene: TRBJ2-5
CDR3nt: TGTGCCAGCAGCCGCGGGACAGAAGAGACCCAGTACTTC
CDR3aa: CASSRGTEETQYF

d_gene: NA
abundance: few
v_gene: TRBV20-1
j_gene: TRBJ1-1
CDR3nt: TGCAGTGCTCGAAAGGGTGAAGCTTTCTTT
CDR3aa: CSARKGEAFF

d_gene: NA
abundance: once
v_gene: TRBV5-1
j_gene: TRBJ2-7
CDR3nt: TGCGCCAGCAGCTATGACCGGTGGGGCGAGCAGTACTTC
CDR3aa: CASSYDRWGEQYF

d_gene: TRBD2
abundance: NA
v_gene: TRBV4-2
j_gene: TRBJ2-4
CDR3nt: TGTGCCAGCAGACTTGGCAGGGGGTCTAGCGGGGGATCCCCGTACTTC
CDR3aa: CASRLGRGSSGGSPYF

d_gene: TRBD1
abundance: few
v_gene: TRBV5-5
j_gene: TRBJ1-1
CDR3nt: TGTGCCAGCAGCTTGGATTGGGACAGGTCGAACACTGAAGCTTTCTTT
CDR3aa: CASSLDWDRSNTEAFF